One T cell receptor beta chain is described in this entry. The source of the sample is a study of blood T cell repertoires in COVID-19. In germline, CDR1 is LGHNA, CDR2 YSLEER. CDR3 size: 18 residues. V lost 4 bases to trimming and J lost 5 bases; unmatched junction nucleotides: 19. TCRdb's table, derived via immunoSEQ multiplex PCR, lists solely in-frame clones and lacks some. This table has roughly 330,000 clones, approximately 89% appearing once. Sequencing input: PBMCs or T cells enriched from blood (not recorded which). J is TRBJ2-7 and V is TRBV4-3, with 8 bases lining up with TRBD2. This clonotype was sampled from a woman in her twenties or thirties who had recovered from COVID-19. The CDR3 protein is CASSLTFRGGTSEHEQYF. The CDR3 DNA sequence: TGCGCCAGCAGCCTTACATTCCGCGGGGGGACCTCCGAGCACGAGCAGTACTTC.